Sequencing of this T cell receptor (beta chain) was carried out in a study of a mutant IDH1 vaccine in newly diagnosed glioma. Study-level background: Prior therapy was radiotherapy, temozolomide, or both; most received both. Findings and caveats of the study: Patients showed vaccine-induced immune responses at a rate of 80% to 95%.

Specified time point: baseline, week 1 (first vaccination visit). The sample's treatment: pre-vaccination baseline after standard-of-care therapy. There were new WHO grade 3 or 4 astrocytomas in the donors, and these were IDH1-mutant and ATRX-lost. This CDR3 is built from 12 residues. The V and J ends lost 6 bases and 1 base respectively, with 6 bases between them. Germline V gene sequence: CDR1 MDHEN, CDR2 SYDVKM. TCRdb's copy holds only in-frame clones and misses some; the assay was immunoSEQ multiplex PCR. Of about 33,000 clones in the sample, approximately 91% were seen once. As for this clone: The antigen remains unidentified.

This TCR was sampled from a middle-aged woman with glioma. This chain connects TRBV28 to TRBJ1-1; the D is unclear. Sequenced here: PBMCs, sampled from a glioma patient treated with radiotherapy, temozolomide or both. Here the CDR3 reads CASRHRNTEAFF. The CDR3 DNA reads TGTGCCAGCAGACACCGGAACACTGAAGCTTTCTTT.